The 9 T cell receptor beta chains in this list originate from one sample, sequenced in a study of T cell responses to AZD1222 COVID-19 vaccine. Profiling relied on immunoSEQ multiplex PCR, and the TCRdb table lists in-frame clones only, not all of them. In the table there are about 150,000 clones, around nine tenths of which are singletons. Sequenced material: peripheral blood, taken on day 0 of MenACWY control vaccination. The source of these receptors is an adult in good health.

The chain employs TRBV7-6 and TRBJ2-2; 10 bases align to TRBD1. The CDR3 runs to 17 residues. Germline V gene lookup returns CDR1 SGHVS and CDR2 FNYEAQ. With V trimmed by 2 bases and J by 0 bases, 3 bases remained unmatched. CDR3 sequence: CASSLRQGASNTGELFF. CDR3 nucleotide sequence: TGTGCCAGCAGCTTACGACAGGGGGCATCGAACACCGGGGAGCTGTTTTTT.

V gene TRBV3-1 (or the pseudogene TRBV3-2) combines with J gene TRBJ1-3; D unresolved. Trimming removed 1 base at V and 7 bases at J, with 8 bases between. The germline CDR1 and CDR2 sequences are LGHDT and YNNKEL (reference sequence). The CDR3 is made up of 13 amino acids. In DNA, the CDR3 is TGTGCCAGCAGCCAAGGGGGAACCAACACCATATATTTT. Its translation: CASSQGGTNTIYF.

The chain recombines TRBV5-1 with TRBJ2-5; D gene ambiguous. Germline CDR1 is SGHRS and CDR2 is YFSETQ. The CDR3 totals 14 residues. Trimming stripped 0 bases from V and 2 bases from J, with 8 bases between. This chain's CDR3 is CASSLAETQETQYF. CDR3 sequence (DNA): TGCGCCAGCAGCTTGGCCGAGACGCAAGAGACCCAGTACTTC.

The chain carries TRBV5-1 and TRBJ2-6; D is unresolved. Germline lookup yields CDR1 SGHRS and CDR2 YFSETQ. The CDR3 runs 16 residues. Trimming cost V 4 bases and J 0 bases, with 11 bases left between them. This chain's CDR3 is CASSLYSSSGANVLTF. In DNA, the CDR3 is TGCGCCAGCAGCCTCTATAGCAGCTCTGGGGCCAACGTCCTGACTTTC.

This chain links TRBV5-5 with TRBJ1-2; no definite D call. The CDR3 has 12 residues. Per the germline V gene, CDR1 is SGHKS and CDR2 is YYEKEE (reference sequence). V was clipped by 6 bases and J by 2 bases, with 8 bases between them. CDR3 protein: CASTPENYGYTF. The CDR3 DNA is TGTGCCAGCACGCCGGAAAACTATGGCTACACCTTC.

The chain uses TRBV5-8 and TRBJ1-1; 9 bases agree with TRBD1. CDR1 is SGHTS, CDR2 YDEGEE, per germline. CDR3 length: 15 residues. V lost 4 bases and J lost 8; bases outside the gene matches: 12. The CDR3 nucleotides are TGTGCCAGCAGCACCCGGCGGGGGACAGGGATGGAAGCTTTCTTT. This sequence encodes CASSTRRGTGMEAFF.

The CDR3 reads CASSTLNEQFF. For the CDR3, the DNA is TGTGCCAGCTCAACGCTCAATGAGCAGTTCTTC. The chain carries TRBV18 and TRBJ2-1; D not certain. Germline lookup yields CDR1 KGHSH and CDR2 LQKENI. Trimming took off 5 bases at V and 6 bases at J, with 5 bases between the two ends. The CDR3 totals 11 residues.

This clone appeared a few times. The CDR3 coding sequence is TGTGCCAGCAGTCCCGGGACTAGCGGGGGGAATGAGCAGTTCTTC. Amino acid sequence: CASSPGTSGGNEQFF. This chain connects TRBV6-4 to TRBJ2-1, with 15 bases fitting TRBD2. The CDR3 length is 15 residues. V lost 5 bases and J lost 7; bases outside the gene matches: 3. Germline CDR1 reads MRHNA; CDR2 reads SNTAGT.

The chain carries TRBV5-1 and TRBJ2-7, with 8 bases lining up with TRBD2. Germline CDR1 and CDR2: SGHRS and YFSETQ. The ends lost 8 bases at V and 0 bases at J; junction bases unmatched: 7. CDR3 length: 14 residues. In nucleotides, the CDR3 is TGCGCCAGTGCCGCGGGGGGCGGCTCCTACGAGCAGTACTTC. Its translation is CASAAGGGSYEQYF. The full variable domain, completed using reference TRBV5-1 and TRBJ2-7, is KAGVTQTPRYLIKTRGQQVTLSCSPISGHRSVSWYQQTPGQGLQFLFEYFSETQRNKGNFPGRFSGRQFSNSRSEMNVSTLELGDSALYLCASAAGGGSYEQYFGPGTRLTVT.